These T cell receptor beta chains were read from a single sample in a study of cytomegalovirus exposure and HLA in healthy donors. Sequencing used immunoSEQ multiplex PCR; TCRdb keeps in-frame clones, though not all of them. The repertoire holds 160,000 or so clones, with approximately 84% as singletons. The sample comprised PBMCs. These receptors were obtained from a male donor in good health and CMV-seropositive. CDR3s include the opening cysteine and the closing phenylalanine or tryptophan. A D gene is named only where the DNA matches it firmly. Not every row has a clone size; where given, it reads once, few, many or a size class.

d_call: -; clone_size: few; j_call: TRBJ2-7; v_call: TRBV5-4; cdr3_aa: CASSLDSVSEQYF; cdr3_nt: TGTGCCAGCAGCTTGGACTCCGTTTCAGAGCAGTACTTC
d_call: -; clone_size: -; j_call: TRBJ2-7; v_call: TRBV6-5; cdr3_aa: CASSYSTGYEQYF; cdr3_nt: TGTGCCAGCAGTTACTCTACAGGGTACGAGCAGTACTTC
d_call: TRBD1; clone_size: -; j_call: TRBJ2-7; v_call: TRBV4-1; cdr3_aa: CASSHRTGGNYEQYF; cdr3_nt: TGCGCCAGCAGCCACAGGACAGGGGGCAACTACGAGCAGTACTTC
d_call: -; clone_size: -; j_call: TRBJ2-2; v_call: TRBV9; cdr3_aa: CASSVVGLTGELFF; cdr3_nt: TGTGCCAGCAGCGTAGTTGGCCTCACCGGGGAGCTGTTTTTT
d_call: TRBD1; clone_size: -; j_call: TRBJ2-5; v_call: TRBV7-2; cdr3_aa: CASSLGDRGGQETQYF; cdr3_nt: TGTGCCAGCAGCTTAGGGGACAGGGGAGGCCAAGAGACCCAGTACTTC
d_call: TRBD2; clone_size: once; j_call: TRBJ2-1; v_call: TRBV4-2; cdr3_aa: CASSQATSGTYNEQFF; cdr3_nt: TGTGCCAGCAGCCAAGCAACTAGCGGAACCTACAATGAGCAGTTCTTC
d_call: -; clone_size: -; j_call: TRBJ2-7; v_call: TRBV5-1; cdr3_aa: CASSLEGAYEQYF; cdr3_nt: TGCGCCAGCAGCTTAGAGGGGGCCTACGAGCAGTACTTC
d_call: TRBD2; clone_size: -; j_call: TRBJ2-1; v_call: TRBV5-1; cdr3_aa: CASFVSGLAGGSSYNEQFF; cdr3_nt: TGCGCCAGCTTCGTATCGGGACTAGCGGGAGGGAGCTCCTACAATGAGCAGTTCTTC
d_call: TRBD1; clone_size: -; j_call: TRBJ2-1; v_call: TRBV27; cdr3_aa: CASRRQGESEQFF; cdr3_nt: TGTGCCAGCAGGAGACAGGGGGAAAGTGAGCAGTTCTTC
d_call: TRBD2; clone_size: once; j_call: TRBJ2-5; v_call: TRBV11-2; cdr3_aa: CASSLITSGAKKTQYF; cdr3_nt: TGTGCCAGCAGCTTAATTACTAGCGGGGCTAAGAAAACCCAGTACTTC
d_call: TRBD2; clone_size: -; j_call: TRBJ2-7; v_call: TRBV9; cdr3_aa: CASSMPLGSGGGSSYEQYF; cdr3_nt: TGTGCCAGCAGCATGCCTCTAGGATCCGGCGGGGGTAGCTCCTACGAGCAGTACTTC
d_call: -; clone_size: -; j_call: TRBJ2-3; v_call: TRBV18; cdr3_aa: CASSPRDTTSTDTQYF; cdr3_nt: TGTGCCAGCTCACCTCGGGACACCACTAGCACAGATACGCAGTATTTT
d_call: -; clone_size: -; j_call: TRBJ1-1; v_call: TRBV27; cdr3_aa: CASSLRRGGTEAFF; cdr3_nt: TGTGCCAGCAGTTTAAGGAGGGGGGGGACTGAAGCTTTCTTT
d_call: TRBD1; clone_size: -; j_call: TRBJ1-1; v_call: TRBV25-1; cdr3_aa: CASSTRTGFPQGTEAFF; cdr3_nt: TGTGCCAGCAGTACAAGGACAGGGTTTCCCCAGGGCACTGAAGCTTTCTTT
d_call: TRBD2; clone_size: once; j_call: TRBJ2-1; v_call: TRBV27; cdr3_aa: CASSLAGGINEQFF; cdr3_nt: TGTGCCAGCAGTCTAGCGGGAGGGATAAATGAGCAGTTCTTC
d_call: -; clone_size: once; j_call: TRBJ2-5; v_call: TRBV5-1; cdr3_aa: CASSLSLQETQYF; cdr3_nt: TGCGCCAGCAGTCTTAGTCTCCAAGAGACCCAGTACTTC
d_call: TRBD2; clone_size: -; j_call: TRBJ2-2; v_call: TRBV7-3; cdr3_aa: CASGLAENAGELFF; cdr3_nt: TGTGCCAGCGGGCTAGCGGAAAACGCCGGGGAGCTGTTTTTT
d_call: TRBD1; clone_size: -; j_call: TRBJ1-6; v_call: TRBV7-2; cdr3_aa: CASSTDRGEPLHF; cdr3_nt: TGTGCCAGCAGCACGGACAGGGGGGAACCCCTCCACTTT
d_call: -; clone_size: -; j_call: TRBJ2-2; v_call: TRBV5-5; cdr3_aa: CASSLGTSTGELFF; cdr3_nt: TGTGCCAGCAGCTTGGGAACGAGCACCGGGGAGCTGTTTTTT
d_call: TRBD1; clone_size: once; j_call: TRBJ1-3; v_call: TRBV6-5; cdr3_aa: CASSDGQGGNTIYF; cdr3_nt: TGTGCCAGCAGTGACGGACAGGGAGGAAACACCATATATTTT
d_call: -; clone_size: -; j_call: TRBJ2-5; v_call: TRBV5-1; cdr3_aa: CASSPSTGFQETQYF; cdr3_nt: TGCGCCAGCAGCCCTTCCACAGGATTCCAAGAGACCCAGTACTTC
d_call: TRBD1; clone_size: once; j_call: TRBJ2-2; v_call: TRBV5-8; cdr3_aa: CASSWKGQGNTGELFF; cdr3_nt: TGTGCCAGCAGCTGGAAGGGACAGGGGAACACCGGGGAGCTGTTTTTT
d_call: -; clone_size: -; j_call: TRBJ2-1; v_call: TRBV5-1; cdr3_aa: CASRGQSSYNEQFF; cdr3_nt: TGCGCCAGCAGAGGACAGAGCTCCTACAATGAGCAGTTCTTC
d_call: -; clone_size: -; j_call: TRBJ1-1; v_call: TRBV9; cdr3_aa: CASSRQAHNTEAFF; cdr3_nt: TGTGCCAGCAGCAGGCAGGCCCATAACACTGAAGCTTTCTTT
d_call: TRBD2; clone_size: -; j_call: TRBJ2-2; v_call: TRBV5-6; cdr3_aa: CASSLLGTGGPGELFF; cdr3_nt: TGTGCCAGCAGCTTGTTGGGAACGGGAGGTCCCGGGGAGCTGTTTTTT
d_call: TRBD2; clone_size: few; j_call: TRBJ2-7; v_call: TRBV7-6; cdr3_aa: CASSLTSGGQTYEQYF; cdr3_nt: TGTGCCAGCAGCCTGACTAGCGGGGGGCAGACCTACGAGCAGTACTTC